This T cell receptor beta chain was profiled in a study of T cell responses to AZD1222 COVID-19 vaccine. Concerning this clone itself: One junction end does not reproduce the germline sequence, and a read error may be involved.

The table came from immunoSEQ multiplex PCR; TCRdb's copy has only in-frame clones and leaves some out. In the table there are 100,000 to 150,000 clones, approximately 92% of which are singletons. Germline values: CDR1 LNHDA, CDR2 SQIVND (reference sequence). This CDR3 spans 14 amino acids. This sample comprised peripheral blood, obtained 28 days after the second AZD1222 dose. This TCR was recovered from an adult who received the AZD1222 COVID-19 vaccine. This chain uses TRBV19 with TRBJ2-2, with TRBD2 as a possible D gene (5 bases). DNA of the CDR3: TGTGCCAGTAGTCTAGAGTTGAGGGCCGGGGAGCTGTTTTTT. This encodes CASSLELRAGELFF.